A single TCR beta chain is shown here with its context. The data were obtained in a study of blood T cell repertoires in COVID-19. Study-level background: Spain, Italy and the United States supplied samples that represented acute and convalescent COVID-19. Sample material is recorded as cDNA or gDNA derived from T cells, B-cell-depleted T cells, or PBMCs.

Original processing methods: Estimation of nucleated cell counts relied on the amplification of reference gene primers. Assay: immunoSEQ multiplex PCR; the TCRdb copy retains only in-frame clones and omits some. Clone size and V and J calls were adopted from that table, with D and trimming inferred from the DNA. The table shows under 15,000 clones, with around 76% occurring only once. The V gene end was trimmed by 5 bases and the J gene end by 0 bases; junction bases not matched to a gene: 8. The CDR3 runs 15 residues. Per germline, CDR1 SGHRS and CDR2 YFSETQ. The chain couples TRBV5-1 to TRBJ2-7; TRBD1 agrees at 7 bases. The sample taken for sequencing was peripheral blood. The sequence was collected from a woman of 80 years or more with acute or convalescent COVID-19. The CDR3 region has the DNA TGCGCCAGCAGTCACAGGGGAAGGGCCTCCTACGAGCAGTACTTC. Translating gives CASSHRGRASYEQYF. The full variable domain, its missing parts supplied by reference TRBV5-1 and TRBJ2-7, is KAGVTQTPRYLIKTRGQQVTLSCSPISGHRSVSWYQQTPGQGLQFLFEYFSETQRNKGNFPGRFSGRQFSNSRSEMNVSTLELGDSALYLCASSHRGRASYEQYFGPGTRLTVT.